Following are 16 T cell receptor beta chains from one sample sequenced in a study of radiotherapy plus CTLA-4 blockade in lung cancer (dated by TCRdb to between 2017 and 2018). Libraries came from the immunoSEQ multiplex PCR assay. TCRdb's version of the immuneACCESS table is confined to in-frame rearrangements and falls short of the full clone set. An unresolved V gene accounts for under half of the shortfall where checked; the remainder is of unknown origin. For this sample there are about 45,000 clones; 70% to 80% appear just once. In total, the top ten clones hold approximately 8.3% of the sample. The material sequenced was peripheral blood, taken from a patient treated with radiotherapy plus ipilimumab. Source of these receptors: a human donor with non-small cell lung cancer who had stable disease on radiotherapy plus ipilimumab.

V gene TRBV11-2 combines with J gene TRBJ1-5, with D unclear. CDR1 and CDR2 (germline): SGHAT, FQNNGV. Trimming took off 0 bases at V and 7 bases at J, with 7 bases between the two ends. The CDR3 loop spans 13 amino acids. CDR3 in amino acids: CASSLETNQPQHF. The DNA of the CDR3 is TGTGCCAGCAGCTTAGAGACAAACCAGCCCCAGCATTTT. The entire variable domain, with the rest obtained from reference TRBV11-2 and TRBJ1-5, is as follows: EAGVAQSPRYKIIEKRQSVAFWCNPISGHATLYWYQQILGQGPKLLIQFQNNGVVDDSQLPKDRFSAERLKGVDSTLKIQPAKLEDSAVYLCASSLETNQPQHFGDGTRLSIL.

The chain carries TRBV28 and TRBJ1-6; a possible D gene is TRBD1 (6 bases). Germline loops: CDR1 MDHEN, CDR2 SYDVKM. The CDR3 contains 16 residues. Trimming stripped 7 bases from V and 5 bases from J, with 18 bases between. As DNA, the CDR3 is TGTGCCAGCACTAACCAGGGGAGGTTGAATAATTCACCCCTCCACTTT. Translating gives CASTNQGRLNNSPLHF. The whole variable domain, filled in from reference TRBV28 and TRBJ1-6, reads DVKVTQSSRYLVKRTGEKVFLECVQDMDHENMFWYRQDPGLGLRLIYFSYDVKMKEKGDIPEGYSVSREKKERFSLILESASTNQTSMYLCASTNQGRLNNSPLHFGNGTRLTVT.

In its sample, this clone was seen a few times. This chain joins TRBV5-1 and TRBJ2-6, with a weak D call TRBD2 (6 bases). The V end was cut by 4 bases, the J end by 1 base, with 15 bases between. CDR3 size: 17 residues. Germline V CDR1 and CDR2: SGHRS, YFSETQ. CDR3 amino acids: CASSPTLEGSGANVLTF. The CDR3 DNA is TGCGCCAGCAGCCCTACCCTGGAGGGGTCTGGGGCCAACGTCCTGACTTTC.

In this sample, this clone turned up a few times. The chain has TRBV30 and TRBJ1-6; the match to TRBD1 covers 7 bases. The CDR3 length is 13 residues. Germline V gene data show CDR1 as GTSNPN and CDR2 as SVGIG (reference sequence). Trimming at V came to 1 base and at J to 14 bases, leaving 8 bases not matched to a gene. CDR3 nucleotide sequence: TGTGCCTGGAGTGCCCGAGGGGGCCGGACCCTCCACTTT. This translates into CAWSARGGRTLHF.

This clone was found a few times. This rearrangement joins TRBV11-2 to TRBJ2-7; D is ambiguous. The V end lost 1 base, the J end lost 6 bases, and 10 bases lay between the germline ends. The CDR3 spans 13 residues. Germline loops: CDR1 SGHAT, CDR2 FQNNGV. In DNA form, the CDR3 reads TGTGCCAGCAGCTTAGGAGGTGATTCCGAGCAGTACGTC. Its translation is CASSLGGDSEQYV.

The rearrangement joins TRBV11-2 to TRBJ2-2, with 11 nucleotides matching TRBD1. The V and J ends lost 3 bases and 5 bases, in that order; junction bases with no gene match: 5. The length of the CDR3 is 16 residues. Looked up from germline, CDR1 is SGHAT and CDR2 is FQNNGV. The CDR3 DNA sequence: TGTGCCAGCAGCTTCGGACAGGGGGCGAGGACCGGGGAGCTGTTTTTT. Amino acids: CASSFGQGARTGELFF.

The chain is built from TRBV21-1 and TRBJ2-7; TRBD2 reflects the table's D call only, with no check against the DNA. TRBV21-1 is shown as a pseudogene. The CDR3 has 15 amino acids. The CDR3 region is CASPNAGGWVSEQYF. CDR3 in DNA: TGTGCCAGCCCAAATGCGGGGGGCTGGGTGAGCGAGCAGTACTTC.

The rearrangement uses TRBV6-4 and TRBJ2-7; TRBD1 might be the D (5 bases). Between the trimmed V and J ends, which lost 7 bases and 3 bases, there was a span of 13 bases. The CDR3 loop spans 13 amino acids. Per the germline V gene, CDR1 is MRHNA and CDR2 is SNTAGT. As DNA, the CDR3 is TGTGCCAGCACCCAGCGACAGAACTACGAGCAGTACTTC. Its protein is CASTQRQNYEQYF.

The chain combines TRBV14 with TRBJ1-3, with unresolved D. The CDR3 runs 13 residues. V was clipped by 4 bases and J by 1 base, with 5 bases between them. The V gene's germline CDR1 is SGHDN and CDR2 FVKESK. CDR3 in amino acids: CASSPGSGNTIYF. DNA for the CDR3: TGTGCCAGCAGCCCCGGGTCTGGAAACACCATATATTTT.

The rearrangement joins TRBV12-5 to TRBJ1-1, with a possible D match to TRBD1 (5 bases). V shed 0 bases and J shed 3 bases, with 17 bases lying between them. CDR3 size: 17 residues. The germline CDR1 and CDR2 sequences are LGHNT and FRNRAP. The CDR3 coding sequence is TGTGCTAGTGGTTTGGTAGGGGAGGAGCCCCGGGACACTGAAGCTTTCTTT. This translates into CASGLVGEEPRDTEAFF.

V gene TRBV19 combines with J gene TRBJ1-1; 8 nucleotides align to TRBD1. Unmatched junction bases numbered 17, after V lost 7 bases and J lost 7 bases. This CDR3 contains 16 residues. Germline CDR1 is LNHDA and CDR2 is SQIVND (reference sequence). The CDR3 bases are TGTGCCAGTACCTCGGGGAGGACAGGGAAAGGCATTGAAGCTTTCTTT. The encoded protein is CASTSGRTGKGIEAFF.

This clone has more than one count but fewer than ten. The chain combines TRBV6-5 with TRBJ1-1, with 8 bases aligning to TRBD1. The trim removed 7 bases at V and 4 bases at J, leaving 8 bases unmatched. The germline gives CDR1 MNHEY, CDR2 SVGAGI. The CDR3 loop spans 14 amino acids. CDR3 DNA: TGTGCCAGCATCTCGCAGGGGGCGCTCACTGAAGCTTTCTTT. Translation gives CASISQGALTEAFF.

This clone was seen just once. A junction boundary mismatches the germline segment, possibly from a read error. The gene calls are TRBV5-1 and TRBJ1-6, with 9 nucleotides matching TRBD1. Germline lookup yields CDR1 SGHRS and CDR2 YFSETQ. The CDR3 runs 13 residues. CDR3 bases: TGTGCCAGCAGACAGGGGGATAATTCACCCCTCCACTTT. Residues: CASRQGDNSPLHF.

This rearrangement joins TRBV5-4 to TRBJ2-5; D possibly corresponds to TRBD1 (6 bases). Germline V CDR1 and CDR2: SGHNT, YYREEE (reference sequence). The germline V and J ends were trimmed by 2 bases and 5 bases, with 13 bases remaining between them. The CDR3 length is 14 residues. The CDR3 region has the DNA TGTGCCAGCAGCTTTCACAGGGATTTGGAGACCCAGTACTTC. This encodes CASSFHRDLETQYF.

The rearrangement uses TRBV5-6 and TRBJ2-7; D not certain. The germline V gene encodes CDR1 SGHDT and CDR2 YYEEEE. Between the trimmed V and J ends, which lost 0 bases and 3 bases, there was a span of 4 bases. The CDR3 has 12 amino acids. This CDR3 reads CASSLGNYEQYF. The CDR3 DNA follows: TGTGCCAGCAGCTTGGGGAACTACGAGCAGTACTTC.

By share, this clone ranks as large. This chain uses TRBV6-4 with TRBJ2-5; D possibly corresponds to TRBD2 (6 bases). V was clipped by 3 bases and J by 7 bases, with 15 bases between them. CDR3 length: 14 amino acids. Germline values: CDR1 MRHNA, CDR2 SNTAGT. CDR3 DNA sequence: TGTGCCAGCAGTGAGGAAGGGGACTCGGGGACCCAGTACTTC. This codes for CASSEEGDSGTQYF.